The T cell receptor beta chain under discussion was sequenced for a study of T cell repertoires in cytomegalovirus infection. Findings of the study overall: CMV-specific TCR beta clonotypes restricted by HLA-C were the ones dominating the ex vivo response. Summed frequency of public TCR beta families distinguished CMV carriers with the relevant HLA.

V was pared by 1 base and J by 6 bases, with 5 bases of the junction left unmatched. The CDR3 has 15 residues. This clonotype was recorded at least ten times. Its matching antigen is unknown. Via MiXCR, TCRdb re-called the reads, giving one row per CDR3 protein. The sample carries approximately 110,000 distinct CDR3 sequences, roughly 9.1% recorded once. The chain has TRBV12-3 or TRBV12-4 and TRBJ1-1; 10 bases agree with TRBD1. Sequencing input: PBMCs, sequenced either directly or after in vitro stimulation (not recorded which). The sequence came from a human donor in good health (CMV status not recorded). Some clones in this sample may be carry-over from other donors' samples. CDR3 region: CASSLGTGGSAEAFF. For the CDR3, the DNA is TGTGCCAGCAGTTTAGGGACAGGGGGGTCGGCTGAAGCTTTCTTT.